This record covers a single T cell receptor delta chain. What it binds is unknown. The data derive from a study of Vδ1+ human thymocytes. Overall study findings and caveats: In the thymus, TRG and TRD repertoires looked highly polyclonal with Gaussian CDR3 lengths. TRG sequences recurred across donors, whereas TRD sequences stayed essentially private. Bulk data may be misread because of unexpected Vdelta2 sequences. Despite high sort purity, about 20% of thymic T cell receptor delta sequences were Vdelta2.

Germline V gene lookup returns CDR1 TSWWSYY and CDR2 QGS. This CDR3 is 15 amino acids long. Alphabeta T cells were depleted, then CD3+ Vdelta1+ Vdelta2- thymocytes were FACS-sorted. Sequences come from RNA converted to cDNA by reverse transcription. The CDR3 regions were amplified by multiplex PCR from V-gene primers to a constant-region primer. TCRdb re-analyzed the multiplex PCR reads via CATT. The table has some 27,000 delta-chain clones, nearly 7.5% seen once. The sample comprised Vdelta1+ gamma-delta thymocytes from the thymus. Documented subset: FACS-sorted CD3+ TCRalphabeta- TCRVdelta1+ TCRVdelta2- thymocytes. The rearrangement uses TRDV1 and TRDJ1; 11 bases match TRDD3. The sequence was collected from a girl less than two years old who had congenital heart surgery. The CDR3 nucleotides read TGTGCCCTTCATAGGATGGGGGATACGGGGTATAAACTCATCTTT. Its translation is CALHRMGDTGYKLIF.